This TCR beta chain originates from a study of blood T cell repertoires in COVID-19. Looking at the study overall: The samples span acute and convalescent COVID-19 from the United States, Italy and Spain. From T cells, B-cell-depleted T cells, or PBMCs came the material, which was cDNA or gDNA.

The data were produced by immunoSEQ multiplex PCR, yet TCRdb's version contains in-frame clones alone and is incomplete. The sample has about 130,000 clones, roughly 80% seen once. V lost 3 bases, J lost 2 bases, and 7 bases lay in between. CDR3 length equals 14 residues. Germline V CDR1 and CDR2: MRHNA, SNTAGT. This chain joins TRBV6-4 and TRBJ2-2; weak D call: TRBD1 (5 bases). This receptor was obtained from a man aged 50-60 years who had recovered from COVID-19. The sample comprised PBMCs or T cells enriched from blood (not recorded which). The CDR3 is CASSETANTGELFF. DNA of the CDR3: TGTGCCAGCAGTGAGACAGCTAACACCGGGGAGCTGTTTTTT.